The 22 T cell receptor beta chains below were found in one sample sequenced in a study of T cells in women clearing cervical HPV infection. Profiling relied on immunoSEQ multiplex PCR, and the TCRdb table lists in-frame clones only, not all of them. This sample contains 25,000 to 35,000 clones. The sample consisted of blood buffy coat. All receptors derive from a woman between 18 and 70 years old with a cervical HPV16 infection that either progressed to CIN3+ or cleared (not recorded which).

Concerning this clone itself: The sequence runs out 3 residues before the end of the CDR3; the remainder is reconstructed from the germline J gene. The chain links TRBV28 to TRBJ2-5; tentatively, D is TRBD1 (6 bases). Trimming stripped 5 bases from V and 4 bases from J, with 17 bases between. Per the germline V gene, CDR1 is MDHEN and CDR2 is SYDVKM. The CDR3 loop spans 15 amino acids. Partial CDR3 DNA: TGTGCCAGCAGTCCAGAGGACAGACTGTCAGAGACC. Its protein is CASSPEDRLSET. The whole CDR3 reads CASSPEDRLSETQYF.

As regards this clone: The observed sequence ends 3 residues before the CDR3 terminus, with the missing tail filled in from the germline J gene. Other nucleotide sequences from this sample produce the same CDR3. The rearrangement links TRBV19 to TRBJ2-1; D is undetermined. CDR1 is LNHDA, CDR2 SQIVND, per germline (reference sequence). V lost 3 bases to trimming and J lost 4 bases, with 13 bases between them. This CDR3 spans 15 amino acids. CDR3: CASSISTTSYNEQFF. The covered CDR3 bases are TGTGCCAGTAGTATTAGTACTACGTCTTACAATGAG.

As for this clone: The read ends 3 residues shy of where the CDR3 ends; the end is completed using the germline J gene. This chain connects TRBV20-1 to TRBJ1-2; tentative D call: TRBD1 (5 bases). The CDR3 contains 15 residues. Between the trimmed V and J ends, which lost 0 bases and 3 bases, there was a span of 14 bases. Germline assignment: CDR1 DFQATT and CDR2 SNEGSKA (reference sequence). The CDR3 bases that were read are TGCAGTGCTAGAGACTTAACTCGAGGGGACTATGGC. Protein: CSARDLTRGDYG. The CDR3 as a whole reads CSARDLTRGDYGYTF.

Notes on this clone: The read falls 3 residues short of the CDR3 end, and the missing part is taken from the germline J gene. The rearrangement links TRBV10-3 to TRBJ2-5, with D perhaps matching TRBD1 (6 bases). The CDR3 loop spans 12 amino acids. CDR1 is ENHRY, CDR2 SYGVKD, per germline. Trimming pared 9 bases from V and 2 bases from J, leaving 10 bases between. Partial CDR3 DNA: TGTGCCATACAGGACAGACAAGAGACC. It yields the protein CAIQDRQET. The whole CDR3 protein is CAIQDRQETQYF.

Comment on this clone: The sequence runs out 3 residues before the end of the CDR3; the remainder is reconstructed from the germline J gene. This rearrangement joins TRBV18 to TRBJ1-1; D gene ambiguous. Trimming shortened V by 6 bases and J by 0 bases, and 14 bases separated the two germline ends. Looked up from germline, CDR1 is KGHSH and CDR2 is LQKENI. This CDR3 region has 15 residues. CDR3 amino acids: CASSPLEGLNTEAFF. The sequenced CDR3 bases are TGTGCCAGCTCCCCCCTTGAGGGTTTGAACACTGAA.

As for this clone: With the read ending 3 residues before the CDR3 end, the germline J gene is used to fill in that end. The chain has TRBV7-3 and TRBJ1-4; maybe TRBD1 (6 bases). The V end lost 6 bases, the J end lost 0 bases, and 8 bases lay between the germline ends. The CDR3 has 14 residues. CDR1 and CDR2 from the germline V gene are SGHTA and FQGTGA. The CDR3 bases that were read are TGTGCCAGCAGTAAGGGGGCAACTAATGAAAAA. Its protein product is CASSKGATNEK. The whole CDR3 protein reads CASSKGATNEKLFF.

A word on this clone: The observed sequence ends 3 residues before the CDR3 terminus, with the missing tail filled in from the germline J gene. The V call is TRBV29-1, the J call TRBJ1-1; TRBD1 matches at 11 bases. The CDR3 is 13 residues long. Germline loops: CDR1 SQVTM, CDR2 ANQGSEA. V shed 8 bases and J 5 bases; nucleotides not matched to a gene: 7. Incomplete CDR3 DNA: TGCAGCATCGGACAGGGGGCGCATACTGAA. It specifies CSIGQGAHTE. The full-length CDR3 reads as CSIGQGAHTEAFF. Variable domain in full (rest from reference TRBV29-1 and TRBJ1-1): SAVISQKPSRDICQRGTSLTIQCQVDSQVTMMFWYRQQPGQSLTLIATANQGSEATYESGFVIDKFPISRPNLTFSTLTVSNMSPEDSSIYLCSIGQGAHTEAFFGQGTRLTVV.

CDR3 DNA, as far as it was read: TGTGCCAGCAGCCGAAGGGCCCAAGAGACG. It specifies CASSRRAQET. The CDR3 reads in full as CASSRRAQETQYF. The rearrangement joins TRBV7-6 to TRBJ2-3; D is uncertain. The observed sequence ends 3 residues before the CDR3 terminus, with the missing tail filled in from the germline J gene. Germline V lookup: CDR1 SGHVS, CDR2 FNYEAQ. This CDR3 region has 13 residues.

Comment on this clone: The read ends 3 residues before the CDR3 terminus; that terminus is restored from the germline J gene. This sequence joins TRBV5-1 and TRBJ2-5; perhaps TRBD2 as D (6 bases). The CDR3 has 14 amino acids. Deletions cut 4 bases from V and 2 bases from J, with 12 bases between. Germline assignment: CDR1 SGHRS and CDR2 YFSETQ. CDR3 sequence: CASSPGGGQETQYF. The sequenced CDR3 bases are TGCGCCAGCAGCCCGGGTGGGGGGCAAGAGACC.

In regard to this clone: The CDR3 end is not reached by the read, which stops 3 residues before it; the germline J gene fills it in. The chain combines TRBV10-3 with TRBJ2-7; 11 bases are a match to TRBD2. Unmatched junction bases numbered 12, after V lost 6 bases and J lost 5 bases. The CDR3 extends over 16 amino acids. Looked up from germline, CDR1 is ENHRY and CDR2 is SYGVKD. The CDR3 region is CAISSGLAVLGNEQYF. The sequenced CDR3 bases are TGTGCCATCAGCTCGGGACTAGCGGTTCTCGGAAACGAG.

The covered CDR3 bases are TGTGCCAGCAGCCCGGGTCCTAACTATGGC. It translates to CASSPGPNYG. The full-length CDR3 reads as CASSPGPNYGYTF. This chain uses TRBV11-3 with TRBJ1-2, with no clear D. The CDR3 end lies 3 residues beyond the end of the read and is filled in from the germline J gene. V dropped 5 bases and J dropped 0 bases, with 7 bases sitting between them. Germline values: CDR1 SGHNT, CDR2 YENEEA. The CDR3 length is 13 residues. Full variable domain (remainder filled in from reference TRBV11-3 and TRBJ1-2): EAGVVQSPRYKIIEKKQPVAFWCNPISGHNTLYWYLQNLGQGPELLIRYENEEAVDDSQLPKDRFSAERLKGVDSTLKIQPAELGDSAVYLCASSPGPNYGYTFGSGTRLTVV.

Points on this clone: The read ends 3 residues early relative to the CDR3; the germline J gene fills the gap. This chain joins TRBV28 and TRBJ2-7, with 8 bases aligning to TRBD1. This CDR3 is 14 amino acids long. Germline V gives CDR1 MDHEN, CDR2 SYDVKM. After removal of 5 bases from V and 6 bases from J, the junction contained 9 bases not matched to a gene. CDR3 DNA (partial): TGTGCCAGCAGTCGTCCCGGGACAGGTATCGAG. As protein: CASSRPGTGIE. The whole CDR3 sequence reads CASSRPGTGIEQYF.

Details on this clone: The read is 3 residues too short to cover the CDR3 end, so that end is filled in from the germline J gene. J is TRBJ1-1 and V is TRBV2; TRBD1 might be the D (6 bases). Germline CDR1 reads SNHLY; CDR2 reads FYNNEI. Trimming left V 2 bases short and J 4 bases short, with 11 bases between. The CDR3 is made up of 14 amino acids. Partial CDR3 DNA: TGTGCCAGCAGTGAACGGGGGGCGCGCACTGAA. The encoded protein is CASSERGARTE. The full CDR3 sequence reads CASSERGARTEAFF.

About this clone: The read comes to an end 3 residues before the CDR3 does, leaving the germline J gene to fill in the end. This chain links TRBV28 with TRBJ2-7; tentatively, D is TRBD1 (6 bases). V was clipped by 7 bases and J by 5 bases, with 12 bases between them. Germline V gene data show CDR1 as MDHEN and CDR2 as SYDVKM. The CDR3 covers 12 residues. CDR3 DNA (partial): TGTGCCAGCACTCGACAGGTGAACGAG. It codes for CASTRQVNE. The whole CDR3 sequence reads CASTRQVNEQYF.

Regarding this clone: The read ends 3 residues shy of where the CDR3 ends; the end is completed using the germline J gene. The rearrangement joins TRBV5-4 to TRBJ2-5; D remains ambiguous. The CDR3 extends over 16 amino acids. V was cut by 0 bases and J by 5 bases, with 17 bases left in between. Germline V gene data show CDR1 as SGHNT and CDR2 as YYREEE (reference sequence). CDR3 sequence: CASSLERFPSGETQYF. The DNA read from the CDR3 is TGTGCCAGCAGCTTGGAGAGGTTCCCTTCTGGTGAGACC.

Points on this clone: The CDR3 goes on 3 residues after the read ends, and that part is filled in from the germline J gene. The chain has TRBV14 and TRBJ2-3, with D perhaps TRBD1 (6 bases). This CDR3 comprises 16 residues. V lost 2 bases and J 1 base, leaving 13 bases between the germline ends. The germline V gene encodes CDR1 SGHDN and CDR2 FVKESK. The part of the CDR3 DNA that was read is TGTGCCAGCAGCCAACGGCTTTCAGGGGGCACAGATACG. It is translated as CASSQRLSGGTDT. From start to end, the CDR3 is CASSQRLSGGTDTQYF.

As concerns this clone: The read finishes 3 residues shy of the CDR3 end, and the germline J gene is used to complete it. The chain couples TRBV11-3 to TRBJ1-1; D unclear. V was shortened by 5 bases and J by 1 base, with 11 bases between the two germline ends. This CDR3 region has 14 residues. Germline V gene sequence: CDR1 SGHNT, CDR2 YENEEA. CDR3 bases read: TGTGCCAGCAGCGAGGCAGGCACGAACACTGAA. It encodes CASSEAGTNTE. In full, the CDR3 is CASSEAGTNTEAFF.

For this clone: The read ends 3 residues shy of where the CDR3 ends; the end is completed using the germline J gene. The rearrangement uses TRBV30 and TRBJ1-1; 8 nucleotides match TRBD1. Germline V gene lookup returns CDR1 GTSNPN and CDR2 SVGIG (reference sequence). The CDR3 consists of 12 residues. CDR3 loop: CAWIDRGAEAFF. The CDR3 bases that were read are TGTGCCTGGATAGACAGGGGTGCCGAA.

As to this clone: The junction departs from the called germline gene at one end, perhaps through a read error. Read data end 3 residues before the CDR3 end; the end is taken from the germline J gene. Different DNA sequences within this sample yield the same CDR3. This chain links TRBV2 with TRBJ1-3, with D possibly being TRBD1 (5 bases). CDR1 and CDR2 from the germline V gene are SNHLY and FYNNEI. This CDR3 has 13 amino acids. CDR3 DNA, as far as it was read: TGTGCCAGCATTGGGGGGGATCGGAACACA. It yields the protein CASIGGDRNT. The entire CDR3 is CASIGGDRNTIYF.

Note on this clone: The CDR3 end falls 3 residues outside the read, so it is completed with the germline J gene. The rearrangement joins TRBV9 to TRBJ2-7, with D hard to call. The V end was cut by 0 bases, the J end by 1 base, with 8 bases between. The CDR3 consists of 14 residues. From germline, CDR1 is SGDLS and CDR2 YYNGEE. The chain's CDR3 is CASSVASQSYEQYF. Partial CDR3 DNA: TGTGCCAGCAGCGTAGCGTCTCAGTCCTACGAG.

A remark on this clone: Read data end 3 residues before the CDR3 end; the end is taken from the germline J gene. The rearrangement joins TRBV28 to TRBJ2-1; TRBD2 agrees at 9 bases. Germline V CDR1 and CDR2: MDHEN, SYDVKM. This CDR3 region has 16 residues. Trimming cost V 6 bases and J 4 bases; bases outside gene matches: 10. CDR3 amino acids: CASSPLPSGTYNEQFF. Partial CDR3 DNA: TGTGCCAGCAGCCCTCTGCCTAGCGGGACATACAATGAG.

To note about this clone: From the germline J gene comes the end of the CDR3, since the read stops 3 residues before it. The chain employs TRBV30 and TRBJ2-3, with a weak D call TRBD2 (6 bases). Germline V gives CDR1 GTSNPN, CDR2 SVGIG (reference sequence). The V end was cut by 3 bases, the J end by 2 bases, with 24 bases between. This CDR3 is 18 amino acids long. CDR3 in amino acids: CAWSHPPRIADNTDTQYF. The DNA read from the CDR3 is TGTGCCTGGAGCCATCCCCCCAGGATAGCGGATAACACAGATACG. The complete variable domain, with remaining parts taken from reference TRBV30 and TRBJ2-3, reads SQTIHQWPATLVQPVGSPLSLECTVEGTSNPNLYWYRQAAGRGLQLLFYSVGIGQISSEVPQNLSASRPQDRQFILSSKKLLLSDSGFYLCAWSHPPRIADNTDTQYFGPGTRLTVL.